The clone carrying this TCR beta chain has a single count. Its specificity is not known. This record comes from a study of pediatric ulcerative colitis. The study's findings and limits: Blood-rectal clonal overlap within each person was significantly higher in ulcerative colitis patients than controls. Rectal repertoires separated controls, mild-moderate and acute severe colitis. Repertoires came from total lymphocyte DNA, not specific subsets.

The CDR3 is 16 residues long. Germline CDR1 reads SGHNT; CDR2 reads YYREEE (reference sequence). V lost 0 bases and J lost 0, with 11 bases in between. During colonoscopy, one to two rectal pinch biopsies were collected. Sequencing depth was up to 500,000 reads per sample. Data came from immunoSEQ multiplex PCR; TCRdb stores just in-frame clones and leaves some out. This sample has around 18,000 clones, with roughly 74% found just once. The V and J genes are TRBV5-4 and TRBJ2-3, with D hard to call. The receptor's source is a boy younger than 18 with moderate ulcerative colitis. Sequenced material: gut tissue. The CDR3 spells CASSLGPNPSTDTQYF. The CDR3 DNA reads TGTGCCAGCAGCTTGGGGCCAAACCCTAGCACAGATACGCAGTATTTT.